This entry lists 7 T cell receptor beta chains sequenced from one sample in a study of blood T cell repertoires in COVID-19. Assay used: immunoSEQ multiplex PCR; TCRdb lists only in-frame clones, some missing. The data hold about 89,000 clones, with approximately 80% observed a single time. Specimen: peripheral blood. The receptors come from an older man with COVID-19, enrolled during active disease.

The chain combines TRBV4-1 with TRBJ2-1, with D perhaps matching TRBD2 (5 bases). CDR1 and CDR2 (germline): MGHRA, YSYEKL. The V end lost 3 bases, the J end lost 4 bases, and 7 bases lay between the germline ends. This CDR3 comprises 13 residues. The CDR3 loop reads CASSQDSYNEQFF. Here the CDR3 DNA reads TGCGCCAGCAGCCAGGACTCTTACAATGAGCAGTTCTTC.

The V and J genes are TRBV7-2 and TRBJ1-6, with D perhaps TRBD1 (6 bases). Looked up from germline, CDR1 is SGHTA and CDR2 is FQGNSA. V was shortened by 6 bases and J by 7 bases, with 16 bases between the two germline ends. The CDR3 has 15 residues. The CDR3 reads CASRAPGTSNSPLHF. The CDR3 coding sequence is TGTGCCAGCAGAGCTCCCGGGACAAGCAATTCACCCCTCCACTTT.

This rearrangement joins TRBV27 to TRBJ1-5; D is undetermined. V lost 2 bases and J 7 bases, leaving 12 bases between the germline ends. This CDR3 contains 14 residues. Germline V lookup: CDR1 MNHEY, CDR2 SMNVEV (reference sequence). The CDR3 spells CASSLDGVYQPQHF. CDR3 nucleotides: TGTGCCAGCAGTTTAGATGGAGTCTACCAGCCCCAGCATTTT.

The rearrangement links TRBV7-2 to TRBJ1-3; 9 nucleotides line up with TRBD1. Germline CDR1 SGHTA, CDR2 FQGNSA. J was trimmed by 0 bases and V by 3 bases; bases with no gene match: 12. CDR3 length: 19 residues. This CDR3 is CASSFGGGQGFSSGNTIYF. The CDR3 DNA follows: TGTGCCAGCAGCTTCGGGGGGGGACAGGGTTTTTCCTCTGGAAACACCATATATTTT.

This clone showed up just a few times. The chain carries TRBV7-2 and TRBJ1-2; perhaps TRBD1 as D (5 bases). Germline loops: CDR1 SGHTA, CDR2 FQGNSA. V shed 1 base and J shed 4 bases, with 13 bases lying between them. This CDR3 spans 15 amino acids. CDR3 coding DNA: TGTGCCAGCAGCTTAGGGGCAGGGAACATCTATGGCTACACCTTC. Its protein product is CASSLGAGNIYGYTF.

This clone was recorded once. The chain links TRBV5-4 to TRBJ1-5; the D is unclear. V was shortened by 4 bases and J by 5 bases, with 7 bases between the two germline ends. Looked up from germline, CDR1 is SGHNT and CDR2 is YYREEE (reference sequence). The CDR3 length is 12 residues. CDR3 bases: TGTGCCAGCAGCGCCCCGGATCAGCCCCAGCATTTT. Amino acid sequence: CASSAPDQPQHF.

The chain is built from TRBV6-2 or TRBV6-3 and TRBJ2-2; 11 positions match TRBD2. The germline V gene encodes CDR1 MNHEY and CDR2 SVGEGT. The CDR3 totals 17 residues. Trimming removed 1 base from V and 2 bases from J; junction bases left unmatched: 3. The CDR3 coding sequence is TGTGCCAGCAGTTACTTTAGCGGGGGGGCCAACACCGGGGAGCTGTTTTTT. Translation gives CASSYFSGGANTGELFF.